The text below deals with one TCR beta chain. What antigen it recognizes has not been identified. Per-base qualities were not stored, and no clone one base away is much larger. This entry comes from a study of OX40 agonist ivuxolimab in advanced cancers. In the study overall: The costimulatory receptor OX40 (CD134) was targeted by ivuxolimab, a fully human IgG2 agonistic monoclonal antibody. The monotherapy dose-escalation portion (N of about 50 patients) of the phase I ivuxolimab trial is reported in the paper. A male proportion of around 80% and a mean age of around 60 years, ranging from 23 to 79, were recorded for the dose-escalation cohort. Intravenous ivuxolimab was administered to patients every 2 weeks at six dose levels: 0.01, 0.1, 0.3, 1.5, 3 and 10 mg/kg. Partial responses occurred in three dose-escalation patients: two with cutaneous melanoma and one with hepatocellular carcinoma. Of the approximately 54 dose-escalation patients, hepatocellular carcinoma was present in about 20, melanoma in around 15, renal cell carcinoma in 9 and head and neck cancer in 9. Patients were allowed to have had prior anti-PD-1, anti-PD-L1 or anti-CTLA-4 therapy, and around two fifths of the dose-escalation patients had been treated with checkpoint inhibitors. The purpose of peripheral TCRbeta sequencing was to test whether ivuxolimab changed TCR sequence diversity and led to clonal T-cell expansion. The full study reports these points: Low levels of normalized T-cell clonal expansion were also shown by some nonresponding patients. After ivuxolimab, more expanded clones were found on average in CD8+ T cells than in CD4+ T cells. The antigen specificity of the clonally expanded peripheral T cells was not determined. In partial responders in the 0.1-3.0 mg/kg groups, normalized peripheral clonal expansion was found to be among the lowest, especially among CD8+ T cells. At doses of 0.1 to 3.0 mg/kg, clonal expansion of both CD4+ and CD8+ blood T cells was observed from baseline to week 6.

From its cysteine to its phenylalanine, the CDR3 spans 15 amino acids. Only CDR3 DNA is held: 45 bases, read in frame from base 1. V loses 0 bases of germline sequence and J loses 0 bases, and the interval between the two ends is 12 bases. The germline V gene encodes CDR1 SQVTM and CDR2 ANQGSEA. Genomic DNA was isolated from the sorted cells so that the TCRbeta CDR3 region could be sequenced. The immunoSEQ Assay was used for sequencing of TCRbeta CDR3 regions. The immuneACCESS repertoire file appears here via TCRdb, limited to in-frame rearrangements. These files lack a portion of the clones; in checked studies, under half of the deficit traces to unresolved V genes, and the cause of the others is not known. For this sample there are some 99,000 clones; 90% appear just once. The top ten clonotypes cover about 1.5% of the sample. The trial excluded patients who had a history of autoimmune disease or who were on systemic immunosuppression. Peripheral blood for TCR sequencing was drawn from every dose cohort at baseline, at cycle 4 day 1 and at cycle 7 day 1. The samples were taken from a phase I, first-in-human, multicenter, open-label dose-escalation trial of ivuxolimab. The trial enrolled adults with locally advanced or metastatic head and neck squamous cell, hepatocellular, melanoma or renal cell carcinoma. CD4+ and CD8+ T cells were sorted separately from peripheral blood before TCR sequencing.

This clonotype was sampled from an adult with an advanced solid tumor such as melanoma, head and neck, liver or kidney cancer. Recombination linked TRBV29-1 to TRBJ2-7, with the D gene too uncertain to name. This sample comprised CD4+ or CD8+ T cells sorted from blood, obtained in a trial of the OX40 agonist ivuxolimab. CDR3 reads: CSVEEGRPNSYEQYF. The nucleotide sequence reads TGCAGCGTTGAAGAAGGCAGGCCTAACTCCTACGAGCAGTACTTC.